A selection of T cell receptor beta chains follows, all from one sample in a study of Ad26.COV2.S vaccination and SARS-CoV-2 variants. Clones were read by immunoSEQ multiplex PCR, and TCRdb kept only the in-frame ones, dropping some. The sample has around 320,000 clones; 86% are singletons. The sequences come from peripheral blood, collected in a trial of Ad26.COV2.S vaccine versus placebo. The source is a person aged 18-65 years who received the Ad26.COV2.S COVID-19 vaccine or a placebo. Both conserved end residues are part of each CDR3. Fields, in order: V gene, D gene, CDR3 length, clone size, J gene, CDR3 DNA, CDR3 protein. The D gene is left open where the match is weak. Some rows mark clone size as missing; the rest say once, few, many or name a class of expanded clone.

TRBV7-2	.	15	.	TRBJ2-2	TGTGCCAGCAGCTTTCAAGGGGGAGTCACCGGGGAGCTGTTTTTT	CASSFQGGVTGELFF
TRBV7-8	TRBD1	14	.	TRBJ1-5	TGTGCCAGCAGCTTAGGAGACAGGGGCCAGCCCCAGCATTTT	CASSLGDRGQPQHF
TRBV7-8	TRBD1	15	.	TRBJ1-4	TGTGCCAGCAGCCCGATGACAGGGGTGGGTGAAAAACTGTTTTTT	CASSPMTGVGEKLFF
TRBV2	TRBD1	13	.	TRBJ1-1	TGTGCCAGCAGGGGGACAGGGCTCGCTGAAGCTTTCTTT	CASRGTGLAEAFF
TRBV4-3	TRBD2	16	.	TRBJ2-1	TGCGCCAGCAGCCAAGTGCTAGCGGGGGATGGGGGTGAGCAGTTCTTC	CASSQVLAGDGGEQFF
TRBV29-1	.	12	.	TRBJ1-2	TGCAGCGACTACAGGGAAGTCTATGGCTACACCTTC	CSDYREVYGYTF
TRBV6-1	TRBD2	16	.	TRBJ2-1	TGTGCCAGCAGTGAACCCCGGACTAGCGGGGGCAATGAGCAGTTCTTC	CASSEPRTSGGNEQFF
TRBV3-1/TRBV3-2	TRBD1	16	.	TRBJ2-2	TGTGCCAGCAGCAAAAATCCGGGACAGGGGTCCGGGGAGCTGTTTTTT	CASSKNPGQGSGELFF
TRBV5-4	.	16	.	TRBJ2-3	TGTGCCAGCAGCTCACGGACTTCCCCAAGCACAGATACGCAGTATTTT	CASSSRTSPSTDTQYF
TRBV6-5	.	14	once	TRBJ2-1	TGTGCCAGCTCGAAAGGACAGTCCTACAATGAGCAGTTCTTC	CASSKGQSYNEQFF
TRBV7-2	.	15	.	TRBJ2-7	TGTGCCAGCAGCTTAGGGGACTTATCCCCCTACGAGCAGTACTTC	CASSLGDLSPYEQYF
TRBV5-1	.	13	once	TRBJ2-2	TGCGCCAGCAGCTTGTTAACCACCGGGGAGCTGTTTTTT	CASSLLTTGELFF
TRBV19	TRBD2	17	.	TRBJ2-3	TGTGCCAGTAGTATACCTTTACTAGCGGGGAAGACAGATACGCAGTATTTT	CASSIPLLAGKTDTQYF
TRBV7-2	.	16	few	TRBJ2-1	TGTGCCAGCAGCTTAGCGTCCCAGGGGAGCTACAATGAGCAGTTCTTC	CASSLASQGSYNEQFF
TRBV27	TRBD1	14	.	TRBJ1-2	TGTGCCAGCAGCTACGATACAGGGGGCGATGGCTACACCTTC	CASSYDTGGDGYTF
TRBV3-1/TRBV3-2	.	15	.	TRBJ2-5	TGTGCCAGCAGCCAAGTGGAGACAGTCAGGGAGACCCAGTACTTC	CASSQVETVRETQYF
TRBV5-1	.	14	.	TRBJ2-1	TGCGCCAGCAGCATCCGCGGAGGGCTAAATGAGCAGTTCTTC	CASSIRGGLNEQFF
TRBV19	.	14	.	TRBJ2-3	TGTGCCAGTAGTATCAGGCCCGCTACAGATACGCAGTATTTT	CASSIRPATDTQYF
TRBV2	.	13	.	TRBJ2-7	TGTGCCAGCAGAAGAGACAGGCCCCACGAGCAGTACTTC	CASRRDRPHEQYF
TRBV5-1	TRBD1	17	.	TRBJ2-7	TGCGCCAGCAGCTTTGCCCCAATTGGGACAGCAACCTACGAGCAGTACTTC	CASSFAPIGTATYEQYF
TRBV7-9	.	14	.	TRBJ1-1	TGTGCCAGCAGCTTGACTGACCCTGTACACGAAGCTTTCTTT	CASSLTDPVHEAFF
TRBV20-1	.	16	.	TRBJ1-1	TGCAGTGCTAGTCGAACTTCGGCGAGGGTGAACACTGAAGCTTTCTTT	CSASRTSARVNTEAFF
TRBV19	TRBD1	12	.	TRBJ1-1	TGTGCCAGTAGCGATAGACAGGGAGAAGCTTTCTTT	CASSDRQGEAFF